This TCR beta chain stems from a study of T cell responses to AZD1222 COVID-19 vaccine. Only in-frame clones appear in the TCRdb table, and some are missing; sequencing was by immunoSEQ multiplex PCR. The repertoire holds about 180,000 clones, with roughly 94% as singletons. As regards this clone: Its antigen remains unidentified.

From germline, CDR1 is LNHDA and CDR2 SQIVND (reference sequence). The V gene lost 8 bases and the J gene lost 2 bases, with 39 bases spanning the gap. The length of the CDR3 is 22 residues. Study observations and caveats: Donors were largely white British and mainly female; clonal diversity was possibly underestimated. Seropositive AZD1222 recipients at baseline numbered only five to seven.

The sequencing here drew on peripheral blood, taken 28 days after the second AZD1222 dose. The TCR originated in an adult who received the AZD1222 COVID-19 vaccine. V gene TRBV19 combines with J gene TRBJ1-2; D remains ambiguous. The CDR3 DNA reads TGTGCCAGTTTCGCAGAAAACCGTTGGATGGAACGGAGGGTGGAGGGCAACTATGGCTACACCTTC. This codes for CASFAENRWMERRVEGNYGYTF.